One and the same sample provided the 14 T cell receptor beta chains below, sequenced in a study of T cells after yellow fever vaccination. TCRdb called the 5' RACE reads again in MiXCR, with one record for every CDR3 protein. Of about 240,000 distinct CDR3 sequences listed, approximately 3.5% are singletons. The sequences come from PBMCs, collected 15 days after the yellow fever booster vaccination. The receptors originated from a man between 18 and 35 years old who received the YFV17D yellow fever vaccine.

This clonotype was counted at least ten times. The V gene is TRBV12-3 or TRBV12-4, the J gene TRBJ2-5; no clear D. There are 13 residues in the CDR3. Trimming took off 3 bases at V and 1 base at J, with 6 bases between the two ends. In nucleotides, the CDR3 is TGTGCCAGCAGTTTTCGTGGCCAAGAGACCCAGTACTTC. Translation: CASSFRGQETQYF.

V and J are TRBV12-3 or TRBV12-4 and TRBJ1-1, with TRBD1 identical over 9 bases. The CDR3 spans 15 residues. V was pared by 5 bases and J by 1 base, with 5 bases of the junction left unmatched. CDR3 sequence (DNA): TGTGCCAGCAGTCCTAGGACAGGGGAGAACACTGAAGCTTTCTTT. Translating gives CASSPRTGENTEAFF.

The table lists this clonotype with many counts. The chain carries TRBV5-1 and TRBJ1-2; 7 bases align to TRBD1. V dropped 2 bases and J dropped 7; count of bases not matched to a gene: 5. Germline CDR1 and CDR2: SGHRS and YFSETQ. CDR3 length: 13 amino acids. CDR3 sequence reads: CASSFKGALGYTF. The CDR3 DNA reads as TGCGCCAGCAGCTTTAAGGGGGCGCTTGGCTACACCTTC.

There are many counts of this clonotype. The rearrangement uses TRBV12-3 or TRBV12-4 and TRBJ2-2; 7 bases are a match to TRBD1. Unmatched junction bases numbered 4, after V lost 3 bases and J lost 6 bases. The CDR3 sequence is 14 residues long. The CDR3 loop reads CASSFMQGAGELFF. The DNA of the CDR3 is TGTGCCAGCAGTTTTATGCAGGGGGCCGGGGAGCTGTTTTTT.

This clonotype has at least ten counts. The genes are TRBV6-6 and TRBJ2-7; TRBD1 agrees at 9 bases. J lost 3 bases, V lost 4 bases, and 7 bases had no gene match. The germline gives CDR1 MNHNY, CDR2 SVGAGI (reference sequence). The CDR3 length is 15 residues. The CDR3 here is CASSSPGQGFYEQYV. The DNA for the CDR3 is TGTGCCAGCAGTTCGCCGGGACAGGGTTTCTACGAGCAGTACGTC.

This clonotype was seen repeatedly, ten times or more. The chain links TRBV30 to TRBJ1-6; D is perhaps TRBD1 (5 bases). Germline CDR1 is GTSNPN and CDR2 is SVGIG (reference sequence). The CDR3 consists of 14 residues. V lost 4 bases, J lost 9 bases, and 16 bases lay in between. This CDR3 is CAWILSGTPSPLHF. Here the CDR3 DNA reads TGTGCCTGGATTCTGTCCGGGACTCCTTCACCCCTCCACTTT.

This clonotype was observed at least ten times. DNA for the CDR3: TGTCTCCGAATGGGGCACACTGAAGCTTTCTTT. This codes for CLRMGHTEAFF. The chain recombines TRBV24-1 with TRBJ1-1; tentative D call: TRBD1 (5 bases). This CDR3 has 11 residues. Germline V gene data show CDR1 as KGHDR and CDR2 as SFDVKD.

This clonotype was detected ten times or more. The J gene is TRBJ2-2, the V gene TRBV5-6; 9 nucleotides line up with TRBD1. CDR1 and CDR2 (germline): SGHDT, YYEEEE. CDR3 length: 16 amino acids. J gave up 6 bases and V 1 base, and 7 bases lay outside the gene matches. CDR3 nucleotides: TGTGCCAGCAGCTTGACCGGGACAGGGTTCGCCGGGGAGCTGTTTTTT. This encodes CASSLTGTGFAGELFF. The full variable domain, completed using reference TRBV5-6 and TRBJ2-2, is DAGVTQSPTHLIKTRGQQVTLRCSPKSGHDTVSWYQQALGQGPQFIFQYYEEEERQRGNFPDRFSGHQFPNYSSELNVNALLLGDSALYLCASSLTGTGFAGELFFGEGSRLTVL.

This clonotype was seen repeatedly, ten times or more. The CDR3: CASRPRGPEKQETQYF. CDR3 DNA sequence: TGTGCCAGTCGACCTCGGGGACCCGAGAAACAAGAGACCCAGTACTTC. This sequence joins TRBV5-4 and TRBJ2-5, with D perhaps assigned TRBD1 or TRBD2 (5 bases each). The length of the CDR3 is 16 residues. Trimming left V 8 bases short and J 2 bases short, with 22 bases between. CDR1 and CDR2 (germline): SGHNT, YYREEE (reference sequence).

Ten or more counts support this clonotype. The J gene is TRBJ1-1, the V gene TRBV27, with D tentatively TRBD1 (5 bases). The CDR3 length is 14 residues. CDR1 is MNHEY and CDR2 is SMNVEV in the germline V gene (reference sequence). V lost 5 bases, J lost 2 bases, and 12 bases lay in between. The CDR3 sequence is CASSQSGGNTEAFF. Written as DNA, the CDR3 is TGTGCCAGCAGTCAAAGTGGGGGAAACACTGAAGCTTTCTTT.

This chain joins TRBV5-1 and TRBJ2-2, with TRBD1 identical over 10 bases. Germline V CDR1 and CDR2: SGHRS, YFSETQ. CDR3 length equals 18 residues. The trim removed 4 bases at V and 4 bases at J, leaving 13 bases unmatched. For the CDR3, the DNA is TGCGCCAGCAGCGGAGGAGCCGGGACAGGGGTTGCCACCGGGGAGCTGTTTTTT. It encodes CASSGGAGTGVATGELFF.

This clonotype was counted many times. The V and J genes are TRBV12-3 or TRBV12-4 and TRBJ1-5, with D possibly TRBD1 on 5 matching bases. The CDR3 has 14 amino acids. Trimming left V 5 bases short and J 10 bases short, with 18 bases between. The CDR3 nucleotides are TGTGCCAGCAGTCCCCTGGAGAGGGGAACTCCCCAGCATTTT. Protein: CASSPLERGTPQHF.

In its sample, this clonotype was seen many times. The chain carries TRBV7-2 and TRBJ1-4; no clear D gene. V was cut by 1 base and J by 0 bases, with 12 bases left in between. CDR3 length equals 17 residues. Germline V gene sequence: CDR1 SGHTA, CDR2 FQGNSA. CDR3 residues: CASSLGGSYATNEKLFF. CDR3 coding DNA: TGTGCCAGCAGCTTAGGCGGATCCTATGCAACTAATGAAAAACTGTTTTTT.

This clonotype came up many times. The chain joins TRBV5-5 to TRBJ2-3, with a weak D call TRBD2 (6 bases). Trimming removed 0 bases from V and 4 bases from J, with 12 bases in between. CDR3 length: 15 residues. Per germline, CDR1 SGHKS and CDR2 YYEKEE (reference sequence). CDR3 nucleotides: TGTGCCAGCAGCTTGGTCAGCGGGTCCGCAGATACGCAGTATTTT. It is translated as CASSLVSGSADTQYF.